The source of this TCR beta chain is a study of blood T cell repertoires in COVID-19. About the study: The United States, Italy and Spain were the sources of the acute and convalescent COVID-19 samples. Nucleic acid was either cDNA or gDNA, and it came from T cells, B-cell-depleted T cells, or PBMCs.

Per the study methods: Reference gene primers were amplified, and this amplification served to estimate nucleated cell counts. The repertoire was sequenced with immunoSEQ multiplex PCR; TCRdb's copy has only in-frame clones and lacks some. The V and J calls and the clone size are those of that table, but D and trimming were determined from the DNA. The table lists 250,000 or so clones, around nine tenths of them singletons, with over 8% in the top ten. The CDR3 consists of 13 residues. The V and J ends lost 6 bases and 5 bases respectively, with 11 bases between them. The V gene is TRBV12-3 or TRBV12-4, the J gene TRBJ1-5; D perhaps matches TRBD1 (6 bases). Sample: peripheral blood. The receptor was derived from a man aged 35 to 55 with active or convalescent COVID-19. CDR3 loop: CASSSRTDQPQHF. CDR3 DNA sequence: TGTGCCAGCAGCAGCCGGACAGATCAGCCCCAGCATTTT.